One and the same sample provided the 3 T cell receptor beta chains below, sequenced in a study of blood T cell repertoires in COVID-19 (dated by TCRdb to about 2020). The protocol used for the library was the immunoSEQ multiplex PCR assay. The immuneACCESS repertoire file appears here via TCRdb, limited to in-frame rearrangements. These files lack a portion of the clones; in checked studies, under half of the deficit traces to unresolved V genes, and the cause of the others is not known. Recorded for this sample are about 150,000 clones; under 90% of them occurred a single time. More than 5.5% of the sample is held by the ten biggest clonotypes. Sample: PBMCs or T cells enriched from blood (not recorded which). Source of these receptors: a man in his fifties who had recovered from COVID-19.

CDR3 region: CASSGLAGSEQYF. Written as DNA, the CDR3 is TGTGCCAGCAGCGGACTAGCGGGGAGTGAGCAGTACTTC. J is TRBJ2-7 and V is TRBV27; the match to TRBD2 covers 12 bases. Trimming removed 6 bases from V and 7 bases from J; junction bases left unmatched: 4. Germline V gene lookup returns CDR1 MNHEY and CDR2 SMNVEV (reference sequence). There are 13 residues in the CDR3.

V and J are TRBV6-5 and TRBJ2-7, with TRBD2 matching 8 bases. The CDR3 length is 15 residues. The trim removed 6 bases at V and 3 bases at J, leaving 10 bases unmatched. In germline, CDR1 is MNHEY, CDR2 SVGAGI. DNA of the CDR3: TGTGCCAGCAGGCGTTCGGGGGGGGTCCTCTACGAGCAGTACTTC. Encoded protein: CASRRSGGVLYEQYF.

The V and J genes are TRBV11-3 and TRBJ2-1, with D possibly matching TRBD1 (6 bases). CDR1 and CDR2 (germline): SGHNT, YENEEA. This CDR3 is built from 15 residues. V was pared by 5 bases and J by 2 bases, with 13 bases between. CDR3 sequence reads: CASSIDRQPYNEQFF. DNA of the CDR3: TGTGCCAGCAGCATCGACAGGCAACCCTACAATGAGCAGTTCTTC.